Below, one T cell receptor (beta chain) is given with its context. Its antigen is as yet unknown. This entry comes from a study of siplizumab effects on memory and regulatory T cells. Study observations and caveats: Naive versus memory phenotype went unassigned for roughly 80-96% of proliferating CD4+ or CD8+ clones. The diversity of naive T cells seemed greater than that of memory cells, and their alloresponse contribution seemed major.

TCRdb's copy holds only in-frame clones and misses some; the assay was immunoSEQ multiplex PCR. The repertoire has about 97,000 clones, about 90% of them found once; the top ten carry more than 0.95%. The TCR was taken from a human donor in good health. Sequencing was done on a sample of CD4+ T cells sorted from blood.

CDR3 region: CASSLGVGLAEETQYF. In DNA form, the CDR3 reads TGTGCCAGCAGCTTAGGGGTCGGACTAGCGGAAGAGACCCAGTACTTC. The chain links TRBV7-2 to TRBJ2-5; TRBD2 agrees at 10 bases. Germline CDR1 reads SGHTA; CDR2 reads FQGNSA. This CDR3 has 16 residues. Unmatched junction bases numbered 5, after V lost 1 base and J lost 3 bases.